This record concerns one T cell receptor beta chain sequence. Its antigen remains unknown. Measured with immunoSEQ multiplex PCR; TCRdb has only the in-frame clones, and not every one. The sample lists about 15,000 clones, 55% to 65% seen once, with roughly 13% in the top ten. The ends were cut back, 1 base at V and 9 bases at J, with 17 bases in the middle. CDR1 and CDR2 (germline): SGHRS, YFSETQ. This CDR3 region has 15 residues. These data belong to a study of cytotoxic CD8 clonotypes in ibrutinib-treated CLL. Study at large: Per sample, productive templates averaged 255,043 and productive rearrangements averaged about 92,000. Study-wide findings and caveats: Under therapy, public clonotypes either contracted or stayed stable, and they were uncommon.

Here the sequenced sample was PBMCs, taken before ibrutinib treatment. This receptor was identified in a human donor with chronic lymphocytic leukemia. The V gene is TRBV5-1, the J gene TRBJ2-1, with D unresolved. The CDR3 spells CASSLSPRLEAEQFF. DNA of the CDR3: TGCGCCAGCAGCTTGAGTCCCAGATTAGAGGCTGAGCAGTTCTTC.